This T cell receptor (beta chain) came from a study of T cell responses to AZD1222 COVID-19 vaccine. V shed 5 bases and J 1 base; nucleotides not matched to a gene: 17. The CDR3 covers 20 residues. Germline CDR1 is MNHEY and CDR2 is SVGEGT. The table came from immunoSEQ multiplex PCR; TCRdb's copy has only in-frame clones and leaves some out. The table shows more than 75,000 clones, with about 88% occurring only once. Broader study findings: Along spike, vaccine-associated CD4 TCRs were found throughout, with dominance at 160-218 and 743-854.

As to this clone: Its antigen is not known.

The TCR was taken from an adult in good health. The sequencing used peripheral blood, collected on day 0 of AZD1222 vaccination. This rearrangement joins TRBV6-2 or TRBV6-3 to TRBJ2-6; 7 positions agree with TRBD1. CDR3 in amino acids: CASSRRQGDLLRSGANVLTF. CDR3 in DNA: TGTGCCAGCAGTCGCCGCCAGGGGGATTTACTACGGTCTGGGGCCAACGTCCTGACTTTC.